The source of this T cell receptor beta chain is a study of cytomegalovirus exposure and HLA in healthy donors. Study outcomes and limitations: Most TCR sequences proved rare, with some public TCRs found in many donors.

The PCR made use of 60 Vbeta and 13 Jbeta primers. Repertoires were generated with immunoSEQ multiplex PCR, while TCRdb's copy carries only in-frame clones and drops some. The sample records 95,000 to 150,000 clones, over 65% being singletons. This clone was detected only a few times. The antigen remains undetermined. Germline CDR1 reads SNHLY; CDR2 reads FYNNEI. The length of the CDR3 is 15 residues. The germline V and J ends were trimmed by 4 bases and 1 base, with 13 bases remaining between them. This sequence joins TRBV2 and TRBJ1-1, with D uncertain. The source of this sequence is a woman aged 40 to 50 in good health and CMV-seropositive. Sequenced input: PBMCs. The CDR3, as DNA: TGTGCCAGCAGTGCGATTGAAATCAGGAACACTGAAGCTTTCTTT. Protein product: CASSAIEIRNTEAFF. Filled out from reference TRBV2 and TRBJ1-1, the complete variable domain reads EPEVTQTPSHQVTQMGQEVILRCVPISNHLYFYWYRQILGQKVEFLVSFYNNEISEKSEIFDDQFSVERPDGSNFTLKIRSTKLEDSAMYFCASSAIEIRNTEAFFGQGTRLTVV.